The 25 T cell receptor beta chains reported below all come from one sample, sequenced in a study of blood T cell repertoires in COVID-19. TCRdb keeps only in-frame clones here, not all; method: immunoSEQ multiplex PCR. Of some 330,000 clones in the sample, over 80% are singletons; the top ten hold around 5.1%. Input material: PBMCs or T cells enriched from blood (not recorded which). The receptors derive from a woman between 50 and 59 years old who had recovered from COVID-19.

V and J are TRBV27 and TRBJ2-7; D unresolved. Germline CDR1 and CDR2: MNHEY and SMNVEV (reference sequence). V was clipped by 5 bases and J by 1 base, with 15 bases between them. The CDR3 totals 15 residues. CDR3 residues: CASSKQLPDSYEQYF. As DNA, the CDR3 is TGTGCCAGCAGTAAACAACTACCCGATTCCTACGAGCAGTACTTC.

Here the CDR3 DNA reads TGCGCCAGCAGCTTGATGACAGGGGTTTCAGATACGCAGTATTTT. It yields the protein CASSLMTGVSDTQYF. The rearrangement uses TRBV5-1 and TRBJ2-3; 8 positions agree with TRBD1. There are 15 residues in the CDR3. Looked up from germline, CDR1 is SGHRS and CDR2 is YFSETQ. V lost 1 base, J lost 4 bases, and 5 bases stayed unmatched.

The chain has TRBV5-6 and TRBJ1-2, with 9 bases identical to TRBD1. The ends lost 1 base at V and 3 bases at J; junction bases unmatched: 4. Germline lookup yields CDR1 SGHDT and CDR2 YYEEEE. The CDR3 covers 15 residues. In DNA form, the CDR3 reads TGTGCCAGCAGCTTGAGGACAGGGGACTACTATGGCTACACCTTC. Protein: CASSLRTGDYYGYTF. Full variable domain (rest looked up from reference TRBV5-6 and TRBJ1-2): DAGVTQSPTHLIKTRGQQVTLRCSPKSGHDTVSWYQQALGQGPQFIFQYYEEEERQRGNFPDRFSGHQFPNYSSELNVNALLLGDSALYLCASSLRTGDYYGYTFGSGTRLTVV.

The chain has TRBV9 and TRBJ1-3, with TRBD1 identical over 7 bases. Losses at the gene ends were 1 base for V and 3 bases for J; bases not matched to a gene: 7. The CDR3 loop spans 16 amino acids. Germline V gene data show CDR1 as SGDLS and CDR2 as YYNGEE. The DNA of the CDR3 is TGTGCCAGCAGCGTATTTGGACAGGACAGTGGAAACACCATATATTTT. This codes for CASSVFGQDSGNTIYF.

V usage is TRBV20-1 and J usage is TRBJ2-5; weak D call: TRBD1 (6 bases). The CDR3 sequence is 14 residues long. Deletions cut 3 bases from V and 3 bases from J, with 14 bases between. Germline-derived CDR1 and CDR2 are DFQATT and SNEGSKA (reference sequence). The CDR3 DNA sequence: TGCAGTGCTAGTGCCGCAAGGGGGAAAGAGACCCAGTACTTC. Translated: CSASAARGKETQYF.

CDR3 DNA sequence: TGTGCCAGCAGCCCGAAAAGGCCTAGCGGGAGGGCCCGGAAGTCTTACAATGAGCAGTTCTTC. It yields the protein CASSPKRPSGRARKSYNEQFF. This chain links TRBV12-1 with TRBJ2-1; the listed D gene, TRBD2, was not tested against the DNA. TRBV12-1 is a known pseudogene. The CDR3 is 21 amino acids.

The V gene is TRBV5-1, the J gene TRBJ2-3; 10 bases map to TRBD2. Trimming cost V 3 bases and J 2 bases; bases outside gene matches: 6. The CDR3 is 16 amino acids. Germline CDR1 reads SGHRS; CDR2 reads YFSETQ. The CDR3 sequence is CASSSSGRVPTDTQYF. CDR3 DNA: TGCGCCAGCAGCTCCAGCGGGAGGGTTCCCACAGATACGCAGTATTTT.

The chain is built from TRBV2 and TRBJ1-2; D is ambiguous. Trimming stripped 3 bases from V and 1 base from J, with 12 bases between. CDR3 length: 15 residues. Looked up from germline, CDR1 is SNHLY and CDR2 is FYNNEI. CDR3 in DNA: TGTGCCAGCAGTGATTTCGGGGAACTTAACTATGGCTACACCTTC. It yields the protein CASSDFGELNYGYTF.

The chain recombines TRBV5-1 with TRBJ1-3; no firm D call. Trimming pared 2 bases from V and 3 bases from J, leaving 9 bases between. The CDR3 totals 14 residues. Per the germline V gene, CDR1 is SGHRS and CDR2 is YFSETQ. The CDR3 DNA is TGCGCCAGCAGCTTATCTACGAGTGGAAACACCATATATTTT. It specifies CASSLSTSGNTIYF. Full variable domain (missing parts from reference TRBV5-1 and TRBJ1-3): KAGVTQTPRYLIKTRGQQVTLSCSPISGHRSVSWYQQTPGQGLQFLFEYFSETQRNKGNFPGRFSGRQFSNSRSEMNVSTLELGDSALYLCASSLSTSGNTIYFGEGSWLTVV.

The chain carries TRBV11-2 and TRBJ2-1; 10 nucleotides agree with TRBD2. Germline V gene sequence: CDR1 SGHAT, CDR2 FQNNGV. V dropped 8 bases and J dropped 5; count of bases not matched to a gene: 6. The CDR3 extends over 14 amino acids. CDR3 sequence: CASRTSGVDNEQFF. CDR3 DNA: TGTGCCAGCCGAACTAGCGGGGTGGACAATGAGCAGTTCTTC.

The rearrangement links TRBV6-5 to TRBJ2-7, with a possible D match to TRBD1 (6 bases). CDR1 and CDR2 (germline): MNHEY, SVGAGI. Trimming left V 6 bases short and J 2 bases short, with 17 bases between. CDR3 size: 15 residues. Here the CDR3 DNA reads TGTGCCAGCAGCTCACAGGGTGGTAATACCTACGAGCAGTACTTC. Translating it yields CASSSQGGNTYEQYF.

The chain's CDR3 is CASSPGQGHSPLHF. The CDR3 DNA reads TGTGCCAGCAGTCCCGGACAGGGACATTCACCCCTCCACTTT. The gene calls are TRBV6-6 and TRBJ1-6, with 8 bases lining up with TRBD1. Germline V gene sequence: CDR1 MNHNY, CDR2 SVGAGI (reference sequence). The ends lost 5 bases at V and 8 bases at J; junction bases unmatched: 5. CDR3 length: 14 residues.

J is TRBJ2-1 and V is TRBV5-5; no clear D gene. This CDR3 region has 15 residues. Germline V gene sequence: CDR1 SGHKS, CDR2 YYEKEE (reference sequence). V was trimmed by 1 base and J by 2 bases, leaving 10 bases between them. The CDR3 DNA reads TGTGCCAGCAGCTTGTATCCACAAACCTACAATGAGCAGTTCTTC. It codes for CASSLYPQTYNEQFF. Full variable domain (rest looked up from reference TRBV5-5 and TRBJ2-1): DAGVTQSPTHLIKTRGQQVTLRCSPISGHKSVSWYQQVLGQGPQFIFQYYEKEERGRGNFPDRFSARQFPNYSSELNVNALLLGDSALYLCASSLYPQTYNEQFFGPGTRLTVL.

This CDR3 is CASSQDPSDSSGNTIYF. CDR3 bases: TGCGCCAGCAGCCAAGATCCTTCTGACAGCTCTGGAAACACCATATATTTT. This chain joins TRBV4-1 and TRBJ1-3; weak D call: TRBD1 (5 bases). This CDR3 is built from 17 residues. Per the germline V gene, CDR1 is MGHRA and CDR2 is YSYEKL. V shed 0 bases and J shed 0 bases, with 12 bases lying between them.

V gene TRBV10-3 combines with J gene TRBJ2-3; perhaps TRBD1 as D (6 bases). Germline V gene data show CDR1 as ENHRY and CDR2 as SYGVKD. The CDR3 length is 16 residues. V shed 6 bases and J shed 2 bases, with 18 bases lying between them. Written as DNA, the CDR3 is TGTGCCATCAGCACACCTCCCGGGACATCCACAGATACGCAGTATTTT. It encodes CAISTPPGTSTDTQYF.

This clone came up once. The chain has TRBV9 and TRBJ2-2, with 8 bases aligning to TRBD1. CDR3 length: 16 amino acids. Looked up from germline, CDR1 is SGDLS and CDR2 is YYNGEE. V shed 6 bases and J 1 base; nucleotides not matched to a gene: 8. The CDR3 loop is CASNEPGTGNTGELFF. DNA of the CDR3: TGTGCCAGCAATGAACCCGGGACAGGGAACACCGGGGAGCTGTTTTTT.

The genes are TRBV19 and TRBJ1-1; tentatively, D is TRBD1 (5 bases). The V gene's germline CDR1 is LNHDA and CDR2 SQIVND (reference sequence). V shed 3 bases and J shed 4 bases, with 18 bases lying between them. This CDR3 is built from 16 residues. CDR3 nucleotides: TGTGCCAGTAGTATTGGGTCATCAGGGAGGGGCACTGAAGCTTTCTTT. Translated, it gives CASSIGSSGRGTEAFF.

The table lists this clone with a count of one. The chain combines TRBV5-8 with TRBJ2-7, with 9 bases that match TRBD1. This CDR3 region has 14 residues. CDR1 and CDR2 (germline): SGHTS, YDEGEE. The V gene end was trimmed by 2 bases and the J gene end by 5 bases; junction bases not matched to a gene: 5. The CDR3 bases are TGTGCCAGCAGCTTCGGGGACAGGGTACACGAGCAGTACTTC. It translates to CASSFGDRVHEQYF.

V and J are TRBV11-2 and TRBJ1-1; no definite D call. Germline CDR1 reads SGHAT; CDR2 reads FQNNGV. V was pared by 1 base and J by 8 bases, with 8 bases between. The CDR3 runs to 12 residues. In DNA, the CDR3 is TGTGCCAGCAGCTTAGGGTGGGCGGAAGCTTTCTTT. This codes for CASSLGWAEAFF.

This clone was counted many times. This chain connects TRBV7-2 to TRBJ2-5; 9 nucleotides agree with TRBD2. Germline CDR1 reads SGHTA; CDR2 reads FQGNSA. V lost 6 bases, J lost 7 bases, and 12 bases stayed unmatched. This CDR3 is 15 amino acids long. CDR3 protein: CASRRAGGFSGTQYF. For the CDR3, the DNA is TGTGCCAGCAGGAGAGCGGGAGGCTTTAGCGGGACCCAGTACTTC. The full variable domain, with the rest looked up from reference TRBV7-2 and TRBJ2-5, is GAGVSQSPSNKVTEKGKDVELRCDPISGHTALYWYRQSLGQGLEFLIYFQGNSAPDKSGLPSDRFSAERTGGSVSTLTIQRTQQEDSAVYLCASRRAGGFSGTQYFGPGTRLLVL.

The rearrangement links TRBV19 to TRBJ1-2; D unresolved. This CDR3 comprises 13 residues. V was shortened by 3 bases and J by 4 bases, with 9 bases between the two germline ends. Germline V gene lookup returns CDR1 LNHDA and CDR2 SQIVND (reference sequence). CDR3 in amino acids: CASSIGGAYGYTF. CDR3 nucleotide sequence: TGTGCCAGTAGTATTGGCGGAGCCTATGGCTACACCTTC.

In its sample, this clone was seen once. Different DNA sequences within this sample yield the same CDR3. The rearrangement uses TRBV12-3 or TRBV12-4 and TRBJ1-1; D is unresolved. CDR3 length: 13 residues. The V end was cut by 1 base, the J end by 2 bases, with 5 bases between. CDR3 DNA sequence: TGTGCCAGCAGTTTAGGCGGAAACACTGAAGCTTTCTTT. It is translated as CASSLGGNTEAFF.

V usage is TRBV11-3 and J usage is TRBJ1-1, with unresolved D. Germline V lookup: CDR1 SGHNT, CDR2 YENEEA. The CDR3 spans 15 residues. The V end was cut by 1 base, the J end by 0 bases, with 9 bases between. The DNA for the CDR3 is TGTGCCAGCAGCTTAGTTGGGCCTCTGAACACTGAAGCTTTCTTT. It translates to CASSLVGPLNTEAFF.

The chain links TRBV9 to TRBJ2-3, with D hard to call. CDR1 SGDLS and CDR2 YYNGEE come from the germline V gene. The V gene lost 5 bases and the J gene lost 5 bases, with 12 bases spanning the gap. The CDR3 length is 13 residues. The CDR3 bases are TGTGCCAGCAGTGGCCCGATGAAAGATACGCAGTATTTT. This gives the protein CASSGPMKDTQYF.

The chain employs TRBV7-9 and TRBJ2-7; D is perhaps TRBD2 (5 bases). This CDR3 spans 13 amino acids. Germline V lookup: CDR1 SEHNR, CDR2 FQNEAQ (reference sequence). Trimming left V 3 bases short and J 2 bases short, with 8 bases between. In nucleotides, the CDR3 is TGTGCCAGCAGCTTGACTACGGCCTACGAGCAGTACTTC. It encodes CASSLTTAYEQYF.